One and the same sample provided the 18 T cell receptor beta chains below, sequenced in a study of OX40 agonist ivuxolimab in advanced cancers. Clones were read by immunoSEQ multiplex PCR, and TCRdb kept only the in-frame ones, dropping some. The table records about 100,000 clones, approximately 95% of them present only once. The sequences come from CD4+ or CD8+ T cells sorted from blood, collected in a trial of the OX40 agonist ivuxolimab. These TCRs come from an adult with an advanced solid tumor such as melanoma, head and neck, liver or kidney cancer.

The CDR3 sequence: CASSPGRAGGFYNEQFF. The CDR3, as DNA: TGTGCCAGCTCACCAGGACGGGCAGGGGGATTCTACAATGAGCAGTTCTTC. The chain combines TRBV18 with TRBJ2-1; TRBD1 aligns across 7 bases. Germline CDR1 and CDR2: KGHSH and LQKENI. This CDR3 region has 17 residues. V was pared by 2 bases and J by 3 bases, with 10 bases of the junction left unmatched.

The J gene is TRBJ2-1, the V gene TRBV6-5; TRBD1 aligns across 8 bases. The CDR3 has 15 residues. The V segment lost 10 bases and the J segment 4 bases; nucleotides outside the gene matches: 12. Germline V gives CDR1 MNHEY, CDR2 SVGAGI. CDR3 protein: CATYERGQGYNEQFF. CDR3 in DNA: TGTGCCACCTATGAGCGAGGACAGGGATACAATGAGCAGTTCTTC.

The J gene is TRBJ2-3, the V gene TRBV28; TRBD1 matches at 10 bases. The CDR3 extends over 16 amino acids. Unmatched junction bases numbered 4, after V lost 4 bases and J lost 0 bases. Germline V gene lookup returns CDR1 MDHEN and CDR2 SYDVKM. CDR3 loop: CASSSWTGGSTDTQYF. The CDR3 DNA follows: TGTGCCAGCAGTTCTTGGACAGGGGGTAGCACAGATACGCAGTATTTT.

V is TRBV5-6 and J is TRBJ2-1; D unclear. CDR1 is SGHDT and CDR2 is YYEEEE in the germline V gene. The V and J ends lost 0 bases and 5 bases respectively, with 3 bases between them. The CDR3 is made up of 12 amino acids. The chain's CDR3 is CASSLGDNEQFF. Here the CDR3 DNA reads TGTGCCAGCAGCTTGGGGGACAATGAGCAGTTCTTC. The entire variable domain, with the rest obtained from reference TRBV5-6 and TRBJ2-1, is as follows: DAGVTQSPTHLIKTRGQQVTLRCSPKSGHDTVSWYQQALGQGPQFIFQYYEEEERQRGNFPDRFSGHQFPNYSSELNVNALLLGDSALYLCASSLGDNEQFFGPGTRLTVL.

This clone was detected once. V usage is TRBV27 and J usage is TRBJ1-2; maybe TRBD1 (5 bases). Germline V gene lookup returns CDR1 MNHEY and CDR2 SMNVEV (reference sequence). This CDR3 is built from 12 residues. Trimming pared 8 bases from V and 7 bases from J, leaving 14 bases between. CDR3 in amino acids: CASHSTDLGYTF. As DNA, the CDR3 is TGTGCCAGCCATTCGACAGATCTTGGCTACACCTTC.

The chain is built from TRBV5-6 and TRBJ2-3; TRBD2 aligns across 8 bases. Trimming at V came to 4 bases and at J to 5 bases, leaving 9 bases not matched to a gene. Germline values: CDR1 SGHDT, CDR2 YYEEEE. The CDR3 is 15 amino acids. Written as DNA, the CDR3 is TGTGCCAGCAGCCTAGCGGGTCTTAGGGGAGATACGCAGTATTTT. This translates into CASSLAGLRGDTQYF. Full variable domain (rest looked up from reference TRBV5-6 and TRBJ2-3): DAGVTQSPTHLIKTRGQQVTLRCSPKSGHDTVSWYQQALGQGPQFIFQYYEEEERQRGNFPDRFSGHQFPNYSSELNVNALLLGDSALYLCASSLAGLRGDTQYFGPGTRLTVL.

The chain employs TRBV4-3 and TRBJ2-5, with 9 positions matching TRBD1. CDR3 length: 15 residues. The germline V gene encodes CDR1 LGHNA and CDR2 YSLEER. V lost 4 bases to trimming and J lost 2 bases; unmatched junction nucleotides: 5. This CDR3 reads CASSRGDRAQETQYF. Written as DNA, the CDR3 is TGCGCCAGCAGCCGAGGGGACAGGGCTCAAGAGACCCAGTACTTC.

This chain's CDR3 is CASSLAGAYEQYF. The CDR3 region has the DNA TGTGCCAGCAGTTTAGCGGGCGCCTACGAGCAGTACTTC. The gene calls are TRBV6-5 and TRBJ2-7, with 7 bases lining up with TRBD2. The CDR3 has 13 amino acids. Germline V gives CDR1 MNHEY, CDR2 SVGAGI. The V gene end was trimmed by 4 bases and the J gene end by 2 bases; junction bases not matched to a gene: 2.

The CDR3, as DNA: TGTGCCAGTAGTATGGGGTCTAGCACAGATACGCAGTATTTT. Amino acid sequence: CASSMGSSTDTQYF. The chain links TRBV19 to TRBJ2-3; D is uncertain. CDR3 length equals 14 residues. Trimming pared 3 bases from V and 0 bases from J, leaving 7 bases between. Germline V gives CDR1 LNHDA, CDR2 SQIVND (reference sequence).

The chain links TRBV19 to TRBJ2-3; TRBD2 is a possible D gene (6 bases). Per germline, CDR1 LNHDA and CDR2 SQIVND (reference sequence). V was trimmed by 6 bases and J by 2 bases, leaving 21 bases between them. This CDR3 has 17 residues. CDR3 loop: CASRSTGLVKATDTQYF. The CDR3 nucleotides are TGTGCCAGTAGGTCAACGGGACTCGTAAAGGCCACAGATACGCAGTATTTT.

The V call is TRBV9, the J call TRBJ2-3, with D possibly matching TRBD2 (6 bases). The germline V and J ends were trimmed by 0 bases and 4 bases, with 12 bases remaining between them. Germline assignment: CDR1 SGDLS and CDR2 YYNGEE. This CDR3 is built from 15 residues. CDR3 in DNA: TGTGCCAGCAGCGTAGCGGGAGTAGACCCAGATACGCAGTATTTT. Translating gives CASSVAGVDPDTQYF.

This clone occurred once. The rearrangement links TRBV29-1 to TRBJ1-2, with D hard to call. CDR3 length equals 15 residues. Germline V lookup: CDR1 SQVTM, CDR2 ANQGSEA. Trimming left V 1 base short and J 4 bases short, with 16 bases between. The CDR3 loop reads CSVEGAAMEGYGYTF. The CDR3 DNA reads TGCAGCGTTGAAGGGGCGGCAATGGAGGGCTATGGCTACACCTTC. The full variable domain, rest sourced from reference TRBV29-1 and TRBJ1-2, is SAVISQKPSRDICQRGTSLTIQCQVDSQVTMMFWYRQQPGQSLTLIATANQGSEATYESGFVIDKFPISRPNLTFSTLTVSNMSPEDSSIYLCSVEGAAMEGYGYTFGSGTRLTVV.

The CDR3 loop reads CASSLGGQGAYEQYF. DNA of the CDR3: TGTGCCAGCAGCTTAGGAGGCCAGGGGGCCTACGAGCAGTACTTC. The chain carries TRBV7-6 and TRBJ2-7; 7 nucleotides line up with TRBD1. Germline CDR1 is SGHVS and CDR2 is FNYEAQ. The length of the CDR3 is 15 residues. V lost 1 base to trimming and J lost 2 bases; unmatched junction nucleotides: 5.

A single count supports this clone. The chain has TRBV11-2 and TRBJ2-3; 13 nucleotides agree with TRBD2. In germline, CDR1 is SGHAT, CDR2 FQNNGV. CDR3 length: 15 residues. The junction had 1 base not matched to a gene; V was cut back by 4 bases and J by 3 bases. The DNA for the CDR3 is TGTGCCAGCAGCTCGACTAGCGGGGGGACAGATACGCAGTATTTT. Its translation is CASSSTSGGTDTQYF.

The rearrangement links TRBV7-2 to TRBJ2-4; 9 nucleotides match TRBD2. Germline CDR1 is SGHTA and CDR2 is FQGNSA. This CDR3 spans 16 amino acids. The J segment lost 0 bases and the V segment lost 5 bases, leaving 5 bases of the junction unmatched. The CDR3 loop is CASSEGTSLAKNIQYF. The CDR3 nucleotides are TGTGCCAGCAGCGAGGGGACTAGCCTAGCCAAAAACATTCAGTACTTC.

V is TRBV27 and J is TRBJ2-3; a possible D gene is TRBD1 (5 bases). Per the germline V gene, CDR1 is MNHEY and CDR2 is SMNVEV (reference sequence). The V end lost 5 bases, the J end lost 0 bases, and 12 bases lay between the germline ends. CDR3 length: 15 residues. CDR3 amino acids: CASSHDSASTDTQYF. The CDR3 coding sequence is TGTGCCAGCAGTCACGACAGTGCTAGCACAGATACGCAGTATTTT.

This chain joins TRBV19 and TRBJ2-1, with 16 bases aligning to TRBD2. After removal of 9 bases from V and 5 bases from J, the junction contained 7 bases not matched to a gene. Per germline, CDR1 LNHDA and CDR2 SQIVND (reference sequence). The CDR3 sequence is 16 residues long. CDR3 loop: CASRPGLAGGDNEQFF. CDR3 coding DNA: TGTGCCAGCCGACCGGGACTAGCGGGGGGGGACAATGAGCAGTTCTTC.

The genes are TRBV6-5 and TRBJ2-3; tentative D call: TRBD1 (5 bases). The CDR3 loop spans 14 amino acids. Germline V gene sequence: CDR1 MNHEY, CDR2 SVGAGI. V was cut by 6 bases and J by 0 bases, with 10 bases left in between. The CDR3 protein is CASSTAGSTDTQYF. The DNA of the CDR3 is TGTGCCAGCAGCACGGCAGGGAGCACAGATACGCAGTATTTT.